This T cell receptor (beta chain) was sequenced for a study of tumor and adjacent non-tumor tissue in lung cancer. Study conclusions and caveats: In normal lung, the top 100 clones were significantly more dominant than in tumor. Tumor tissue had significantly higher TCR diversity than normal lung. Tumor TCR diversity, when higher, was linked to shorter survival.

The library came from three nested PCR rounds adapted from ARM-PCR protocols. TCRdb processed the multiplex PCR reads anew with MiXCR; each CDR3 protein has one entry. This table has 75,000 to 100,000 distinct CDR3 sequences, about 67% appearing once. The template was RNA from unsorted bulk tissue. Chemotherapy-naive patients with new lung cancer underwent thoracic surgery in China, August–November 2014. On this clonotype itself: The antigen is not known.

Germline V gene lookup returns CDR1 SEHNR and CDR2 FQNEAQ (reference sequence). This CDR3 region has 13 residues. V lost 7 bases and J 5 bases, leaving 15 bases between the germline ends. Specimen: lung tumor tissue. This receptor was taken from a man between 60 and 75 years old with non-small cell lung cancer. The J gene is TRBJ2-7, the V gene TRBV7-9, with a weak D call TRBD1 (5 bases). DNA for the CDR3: TGTGCCAGCACCAGGGCAGGGAAAAACGAGCAGTACTTC. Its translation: CASTRAGKNEQYF.